This TCR beta chain was observed in a study of blood T cell repertoires in COVID-19. Overall study context: From the United States, Italy and Spain came samples of acute and convalescent COVID-19. T cells, B-cell-depleted T cells, or PBMCs supplied cDNA or gDNA.

Clones were sequenced by immunoSEQ multiplex PCR, and TCRdb holds only the in-frame ones, with some missing. The sample has under 75,000 clones, 72% seen once. Seattle-derived patients entered the study during active infection and were followed longitudinally. The germline V gene has CDR1 MNHEY and CDR2 SVGEGT. This CDR3 has 14 residues. V dropped 5 bases and J dropped 3 bases, with 13 bases sitting between them. What was sequenced was peripheral blood. The chain combines TRBV6-2 or TRBV6-3 with TRBJ1-1; D is perhaps TRBD1 (6 bases). The clonotype was recovered from a woman in her seventies with COVID-19, enrolled during active disease. CDR3 nucleotides: TGTGCCAGCAGTCTACAGGGAAGGGACACTGAAGCTTTCTTT. Translation: CASSLQGRDTEAFF.